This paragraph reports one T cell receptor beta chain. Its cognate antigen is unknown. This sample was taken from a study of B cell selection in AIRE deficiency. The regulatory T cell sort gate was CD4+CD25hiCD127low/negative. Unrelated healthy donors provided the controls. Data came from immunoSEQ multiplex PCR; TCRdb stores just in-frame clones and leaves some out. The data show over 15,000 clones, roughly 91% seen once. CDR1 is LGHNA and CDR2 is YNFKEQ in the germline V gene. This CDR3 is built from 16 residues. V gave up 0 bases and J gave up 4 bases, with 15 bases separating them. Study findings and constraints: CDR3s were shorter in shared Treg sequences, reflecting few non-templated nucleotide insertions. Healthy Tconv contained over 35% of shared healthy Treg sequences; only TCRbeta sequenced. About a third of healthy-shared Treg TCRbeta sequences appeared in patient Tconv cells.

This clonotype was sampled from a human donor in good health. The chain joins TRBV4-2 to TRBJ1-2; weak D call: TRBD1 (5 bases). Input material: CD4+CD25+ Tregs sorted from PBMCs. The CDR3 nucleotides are TGTGCCAGCAGCCAAGAGAGCCGACAGCTACTCTATGGCTACACCTTC. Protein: CASSQESRQLLYGYTF.